Presented here are 32 T cell receptor beta chains from one specimen sequenced in a study of early stage breast cancer tumors. This table comes from immunoSEQ multiplex PCR, and its TCRdb copy is limited to in-frame clones, with some not included. The sample carries tens of thousands of clones, around 90% recorded once. The sample was blood. These receptors were obtained from a person aged 70 to 80 with breast cancer.

This clone came up once. The rearrangement links TRBV7-9 to TRBJ1-2; the match to TRBD1 covers 8 bases. V was pared by 3 bases and J by 7 bases, with 13 bases of the junction left unmatched. The CDR3 loop spans 16 amino acids. Germline CDR1 reads SEHNR; CDR2 reads FQNEAQ (reference sequence). This chain's CDR3 is CASSFSPQGVDAGYTF. In DNA form, the CDR3 reads TGTGCCAGCAGCTTCTCCCCACAGGGGGTTGACGCTGGCTACACCTTC.

This chain uses TRBV19 with TRBJ1-5; D gene ambiguous. The CDR3 extends over 13 amino acids. V shed 0 bases and J shed 5 bases, with 5 bases lying between them. Germline loops: CDR1 LNHDA, CDR2 SQIVND (reference sequence). This chain's CDR3 is CASSIDPDQPQHF. The CDR3 nucleotides are TGTGCCAGTAGTATAGATCCAGATCAGCCCCAGCATTTT.

This chain connects TRBV7-9 to TRBJ2-7; TRBD1 aligns across 10 bases. V shed 5 bases and J 7 bases; nucleotides not matched to a gene: 14. The CDR3 is made up of 16 amino acids. The germline V gene has CDR1 SEHNR and CDR2 FQNEAQ (reference sequence). CDR3 sequence (DNA): TGTGCCAGCAGCCCTTCAACCGGGACAGGGGTAATTGAGCAGTACTTC. Encoded protein: CASSPSTGTGVIEQYF.

This clone was detected once. The chain employs TRBV5-1 and TRBJ2-7; D ambiguous. The CDR3 is 15 residues long. Germline CDR1 is SGHRS and CDR2 is YFSETQ. V lost 4 bases, J lost 0 bases, and 14 bases lay in between. For the CDR3, the DNA is TGCGCCAGCAGCCTAGAATGGTCGAGCTCCTACGAGCAGTACTTC. Its translation is CASSLEWSSSYEQYF.

The chain joins TRBV27 to TRBJ2-7; TRBD2 agrees at 14 bases. This CDR3 is built from 16 residues. CDR1 MNHEY and CDR2 SMNVEV come from the germline V gene (reference sequence). J was trimmed by 0 bases and V by 7 bases; bases with no gene match: 5. The CDR3 here is CASTSGTSGSSYEQYF. The CDR3 region has the DNA TGTGCCAGCACCTCCGGGACTAGCGGGAGCTCCTACGAGCAGTACTTC.

V usage is TRBV4-2 and J usage is TRBJ2-3, with a weak D call TRBD1 (6 bases). The CDR3 consists of 16 residues. Germline V lookup: CDR1 LGHNA, CDR2 YNFKEQ. V was clipped by 2 bases and J by 11 bases, with 23 bases between them. The CDR3 reads CASSQRIQGTGVRQYF. The CDR3 nucleotides read TGTGCCAGCAGCCAACGAATACAGGGTACCGGGGTACGGCAGTATTTT.

This clone appeared a single time. CDR3 protein: CASTGLDGAYNEQFF. The CDR3 nucleotides are TGTGCCAGTACCGGACTAGATGGGGCCTACAATGAGCAGTTCTTC. The rearrangement links TRBV19 to TRBJ2-1; TRBD2 matches 7 bases. After removal of 7 bases from V and 2 bases from J, the junction contained 8 bases not matched to a gene. The CDR3 spans 15 residues. Germline CDR1 LNHDA, CDR2 SQIVND (reference sequence). The full variable domain, in which reference TRBV19 and TRBJ2-1 provide the parts outside the CDR3, is DGGITQSPKYLFRKEGQNVTLSCEQNLNHDAMYWYRQDPGQGLRLIYYSQIVNDFQKGDIAEGYSVSREKKESFPLTVTSAQKNPTAFYLCASTGLDGAYNEQFFGPGTRLTVL.

J is TRBJ2-3 and V is TRBV13; 9 bases are a match to TRBD1. J was trimmed by 4 bases and V by 5 bases; bases with no gene match: 7. Germline CDR1 PRHDT, CDR2 FYEKMQ (reference sequence). The CDR3 runs 15 residues. CDR3 sequence: CASSPGTGWADTQYF. The DNA of the CDR3 is TGTGCCAGCAGCCCAGGGACAGGGTGGGCAGATACGCAGTATTTT.

The rearrangement links TRBV4-1 to TRBJ1-5; D possibly corresponds to TRBD1 (6 bases). The CDR3 totals 19 residues. V lost 5 bases and J 0 bases, leaving 23 bases between the germline ends. Germline V gene data show CDR1 as MGHRA and CDR2 as YSYEKL. The CDR3 nucleotides read TGCGCCAGCAGCTACAGAGGGGGGGGCGCTGGGAATAGCAATCAGCCCCAGCATTTT. This encodes CASSYRGGGAGNSNQPQHF.

The V call is TRBV12-5, the J call TRBJ1-2; maybe TRBD1 (5 bases). The germline V and J ends were trimmed by 7 bases and 4 bases, with 16 bases remaining between them. The germline gives CDR1 LGHNT, CDR2 FRNRAP. The CDR3 is made up of 14 amino acids. The CDR3 loop is CASAPDTVFYGYTF. The CDR3 DNA reads TGTGCTAGTGCCCCGGACACCGTATTCTATGGCTACACCTTC.

The V gene is TRBV11-3, the J gene TRBJ2-7; 11 bases align to TRBD2. From germline, CDR1 is SGHNT and CDR2 YENEEA. The length of the CDR3 is 15 residues. V lost 5 bases to trimming and J lost 0 bases; unmatched junction nucleotides: 3. The CDR3 is CASSAGLADSYEQYF. In nucleotides, the CDR3 is TGTGCCAGCAGCGCGGGACTAGCGGACTCCTACGAGCAGTACTTC.

The chain combines TRBV28 with TRBJ2-7; D not certain. The CDR3 runs to 12 residues. Germline V lookup: CDR1 MDHEN, CDR2 SYDVKM. The V and J ends lost 4 bases and 2 bases respectively, with 6 bases between them. The CDR3: CASSSFPYEQYF. The CDR3 DNA reads TGTGCCAGCAGTTCCTTCCCCTACGAGCAGTACTTC.

The chain has TRBV6-5 and TRBJ2-7; 10 bases line up with TRBD1. After removal of 0 bases from V and 6 bases from J, the junction contained 5 bases not matched to a gene. CDR1 MNHEY and CDR2 SVGAGI come from the germline V gene. This CDR3 has 15 residues. The CDR3 loop is CASSYSGTGAREQYF. In DNA, the CDR3 is TGTGCCAGCAGTTACTCGGGGACAGGGGCTCGCGAGCAGTACTTC.

This rearrangement joins TRBV4-1 to TRBJ1-2; the D gene is possibly TRBD1 (6 bases). Germline lookup yields CDR1 MGHRA and CDR2 YSYEKL. V dropped 4 bases and J dropped 4 bases, with 13 bases sitting between them. The CDR3 spans 14 residues. CDR3 coding DNA: TGCGCCAGCAGCCTGGGCGAGGACAGCTATGGCTACACCTTC. Its protein is CASSLGEDSYGYTF.

The chain recombines TRBV10-3 with TRBJ2-1; 7 nucleotides agree with TRBD2. The CDR3 runs to 16 residues. V shed 0 bases and J 5 bases; nucleotides not matched to a gene: 7. CDR1 ENHRY and CDR2 SYGVKD come from the germline V gene. DNA for the CDR3: TGTGCCATCAGTGAGTCGGGTAGCGGGCTTAACAATGAGCAGTTCTTC. Protein product: CAISESGSGLNNEQFF.

This clone has just a few counts. The chain joins TRBV25-1 to TRBJ2-5; D perhaps matches TRBD2 (5 bases). This CDR3 has 11 residues. Germline CDR1 MGHDK, CDR2 SYGVNS. Trimming pared 7 bases from V and 7 bases from J, leaving 10 bases between. This CDR3 is CASTVEGTQYF. The CDR3 region has the DNA TGTGCCAGCACTGTAGAGGGGACCCAGTACTTC. Based on the CDR3 plus reference TRBV25-1 and TRBJ2-5, the full variable domain is EADIYQTPRYLVIGTGKKITLECSQTMGHDKMYWYQQDPGMELHLIHYSYGVNSTEKGDLSSESTVSRIRTEHFPLTLESARPSHTSQYLCASTVEGTQYFGPGTRLLVL.

This chain joins TRBV5-4 and TRBJ2-3, with D possibly being TRBD2 (5 bases). This CDR3 has 13 residues. Germline CDR1 SGHNT, CDR2 YYREEE (reference sequence). V gave up 3 bases and J gave up 6 bases, with 11 bases separating them. In nucleotides, the CDR3 is TGTGCCAGCAGCTCCTGGACGGGGGATACGCAGTATTTT. It is translated as CASSSWTGDTQYF.

The chain recombines TRBV18 with TRBJ1-5; 7 bases fit TRBD1. This CDR3 has 15 amino acids. With V trimmed by 4 bases and J by 4 bases, 7 bases remained unmatched. Germline values: CDR1 KGHSH, CDR2 LQKENI. Here the CDR3 reads CASSRDRSRNQPQHF. CDR3 DNA sequence: TGTGCCAGCTCACGGGACAGAAGCCGAAATCAGCCCCAGCATTTT.

The chain uses TRBV7-7 and TRBJ2-5; TRBD1 might be the D (5 bases). This CDR3 contains 13 residues. In germline, CDR1 is SSHAT, CDR2 FNYEAQ (reference sequence). The V end was cut by 4 bases, the J end by 2 bases, with 8 bases between. The CDR3 protein is CASSWTPQETQYF. For the CDR3, the DNA is TGTGCCAGCAGCTGGACACCTCAAGAGACCCAGTACTTC.

V gene TRBV7-3 combines with J gene TRBJ1-2; D gene uncertain. Germline values: CDR1 SGHTA, CDR2 FQGTGA. The CDR3 spans 14 residues. Trimming shortened V by 1 base and J by 10 bases, and 16 bases separated the two germline ends. Here the CDR3 reads CASSLNGGSGVYTF. CDR3 nucleotide sequence: TGTGCCAGCAGCTTAAATGGCGGCTCGGGAGTCTACACCTTC.

The chain recombines TRBV7-3 with TRBJ2-3; 8 bases map to TRBD1. Germline CDR1 reads SGHTA; CDR2 reads FQGTGA. The V and J ends lost 4 bases and 1 base, in that order; junction bases with no gene match: 7. There are 16 residues in the CDR3. The CDR3 loop reads CASSSRTGGGTDTQYF. CDR3 DNA sequence: TGTGCCAGCAGCTCCCGAACAGGGGGAGGCACAGATACGCAGTATTTT. The complete variable domain, with remaining parts taken from reference TRBV7-3 and TRBJ2-3, reads GAGVSQTPSNKVTEKGKYVELRCDPISGHTALYWYRQSLGQGPEFLIYFQGTGAADDSGLPNDRFFAVRPEGSVSTLKIQRTERGDSAVYLCASSSRTGGGTDTQYFGPGTRLTVL.

The genes are TRBV7-9 and TRBJ1-2; 10 bases fit TRBD1. The CDR3 loop spans 14 amino acids. Germline V gene data show CDR1 as SEHNR and CDR2 as FQNEAQ (reference sequence). The junction had 8 bases not matched to a gene; V was cut back by 5 bases and J by 8 bases. The CDR3 nucleotides are TGTGCCAGCAGCCCAAGGACAGGGGGAAAAGGCTACACCTTC. Translation: CASSPRTGGKGYTF.

The chain combines TRBV29-1 with TRBJ2-5, with a possible D match to TRBD1 (6 bases). V was pared by 7 bases and J by 1 base, with 13 bases between. From germline, CDR1 is SQVTM and CDR2 ANQGSEA. The CDR3 runs 13 residues. This CDR3 reads CSALDSIQETQYF. In DNA form, the CDR3 reads TGCAGCGCCCTGGACAGCATCCAAGAGACCCAGTACTTC.

The genes are TRBV9 and TRBJ2-5; TRBD1 is a possible D gene (6 bases). The length of the CDR3 is 15 residues. Germline V lookup: CDR1 SGDLS, CDR2 YYNGEE. With 4 bases removed from V and 4 bases from J, the gap between germline ends came to 17 bases. CDR3 sequence: CASSFSRGIGETQYF. CDR3 sequence (DNA): TGTGCCAGCAGCTTTTCCAGGGGAATAGGAGAGACCCAGTACTTC.

This clone was observed a single time. The chain employs TRBV5-1 and TRBJ2-5, with TRBD1 matching 8 bases. Unmatched junction bases numbered 10, after V lost 4 bases and J lost 11 bases. The CDR3 runs to 13 residues. The germline gives CDR1 SGHRS, CDR2 YFSETQ. The CDR3 DNA reads TGCGCCAGCAGCCTGGACAGGGTGGGGGAGCAGTACTTC. Its protein is CASSLDRVGEQYF.

CDR3 amino acids: CASSGTGFTDTQYF. CDR3 nucleotides: TGTGCCAGCAGCGGAACAGGGTTCACAGATACGCAGTATTTT. The genes are TRBV28 and TRBJ2-3; maybe TRBD1 (6 bases). Germline CDR1 is MDHEN and CDR2 is SYDVKM. Trimming stripped 6 bases from V and 2 bases from J, with 12 bases between. This CDR3 has 14 residues.

This clone was recorded a few times. The chain recombines TRBV11-2 with TRBJ1-1; a possible D gene is TRBD1 (5 bases). Germline V gives CDR1 SGHAT, CDR2 FQNNGV. The length of the CDR3 is 13 residues. V was clipped by 4 bases and J by 5 bases, with 11 bases between them. This CDR3 reads CASSSHRNTEAFF. CDR3 nucleotides: TGTGCCAGCAGCTCCCACAGGAATACTGAAGCTTTCTTT.

The V call is TRBV7-2, the J call TRBJ1-2; the D is unclear. Germline CDR1 is SGHTA and CDR2 is FQGNSA. Trimming took off 1 base at V and 8 bases at J, with 8 bases between the two ends. The CDR3 consists of 12 residues. In DNA, the CDR3 is TGTGCCAGCAGCTTAGTCGTCAGGGGCTACACCTTC. Protein sequence: CASSLVVRGYTF.

The CDR3 spells CASSEQGTNEQYF. CDR3 DNA sequence: TGCGCCAGCAGTGAACAGGGGACCAACGAGCAGTACTTC. The rearrangement uses TRBV10-2 and TRBJ2-7; 7 bases map to TRBD1. The germline gives CDR1 WSHSY, CDR2 SAAADI. This CDR3 is 13 amino acids long. V trimming: 3 bases; J trimming: 5 bases; junction bases outside the gene matches: 4.

The chain carries TRBV18 and TRBJ1-1; D perhaps matches TRBD1 (6 bases). Trimming shortened V by 1 base and J by 4 bases, and 10 bases separated the two germline ends. Germline CDR1 is KGHSH and CDR2 is LQKENI. The CDR3 has 14 residues. CDR3 bases: TGTGCCAGCTCACCACAGGGGGAAGTCACTGAAGCTTTCTTT. Protein product: CASSPQGEVTEAFF. The full variable domain, with the rest looked up from reference TRBV18 and TRBJ1-1, is NAGVMQNPRHLVRRRGQEARLRCSPMKGHSHVYWYRQLPEEGLKFMVYLQKENIIDESGMPKERFSAEFPKEGPSILRIQQVVRGDSAAYFCASSPQGEVTEAFFGQGTRLTVV.

This clone was found once. The J gene is TRBJ1-4, the V gene TRBV27, with TRBD1 matching 12 bases. The germline CDR1 and CDR2 sequences are MNHEY and SMNVEV (reference sequence). The CDR3 length is 16 residues. The junction had 12 bases not matched to a gene; V was cut back by 8 bases and J by 8 bases. The CDR3 nucleotides read TGTGCCAGCGTACCGGGACAGGGGGCGCCATGGGAAAAACTGTTTTTT. Amino acids: CASVPGQGAPWEKLFF.

V usage is TRBV5-6 and J usage is TRBJ1-4; 8 bases are shared with TRBD1. From germline, CDR1 is SGHDT and CDR2 YYEEEE. V trimming: 0 bases; J trimming: 0 bases; junction bases outside the gene matches: 7. This CDR3 contains 18 residues. The CDR3 sequence is CASSLAARGLATNEKLFF. The DNA of the CDR3 is TGTGCCAGCAGCTTGGCGGCCAGGGGGCTCGCAACTAATGAAAAACTGTTTTTT.